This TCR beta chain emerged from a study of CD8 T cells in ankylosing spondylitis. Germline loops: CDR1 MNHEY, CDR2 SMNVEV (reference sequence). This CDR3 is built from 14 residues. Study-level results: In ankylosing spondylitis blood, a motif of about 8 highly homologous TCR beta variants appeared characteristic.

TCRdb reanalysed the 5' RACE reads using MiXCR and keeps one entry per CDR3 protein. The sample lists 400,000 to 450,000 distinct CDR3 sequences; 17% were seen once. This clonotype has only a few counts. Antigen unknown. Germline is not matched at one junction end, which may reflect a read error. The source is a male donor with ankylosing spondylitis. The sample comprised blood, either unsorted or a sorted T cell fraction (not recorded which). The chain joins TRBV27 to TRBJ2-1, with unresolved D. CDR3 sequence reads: CASSLRLSNNEQFF. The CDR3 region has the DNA TGTGCCAGCAGTTTACGCCTCTCCAACAATGAGCAGTTCTTC.